These 25 T cell receptor beta chains were all obtained from the same sample, sequenced in a study of control samples from healthy donors and cancer patients. Some clones are missing from TCRdb's copy, which holds only in-frame ones; the method was immunoSEQ multiplex PCR. Of some 34,000 clones in the sample, about 93% were seen once. The sequenced sample consisted of PBMCs. These receptor sequences come from a man in his forties with colorectal cancer.

This sequence joins TRBV13 and TRBJ2-7, with 12 bases aligning to TRBD2. The CDR3 loop spans 18 amino acids. The trim removed 5 bases at V and 2 bases at J, leaving 13 bases unmatched. Germline CDR1 is PRHDT and CDR2 is FYEKMQ (reference sequence). The CDR3 reads CASSSRGLAGMNAYEQYF. CDR3 in DNA: TGTGCCAGCAGCAGCCGAGGACTAGCGGGGATGAATGCCTACGAGCAGTACTTC.

The rearrangement joins TRBV7-9 to TRBJ1-1, with D perhaps matching TRBD1 (5 bases). Deletions cut 0 bases from V and 3 bases from J, with 14 bases between. CDR3 size: 16 residues. Per germline, CDR1 SEHNR and CDR2 FQNEAQ (reference sequence). The CDR3 nucleotides read TGTGCCAGCAGCTTAGCGACAGCAGGGAGGGACACTGAAGCTTTCTTT. It codes for CASSLATAGRDTEAFF.

The chain recombines TRBV30 with TRBJ2-1; TRBD2 matches 7 bases. Per germline, CDR1 GTSNPN and CDR2 SVGIG (reference sequence). The CDR3 loop spans 14 amino acids. The junction had 10 bases not matched to a gene; V was cut back by 8 bases and J by 3 bases. CDR3 sequence (DNA): TGTGCCCTGGAAGGCGGGGGATTCTACAATGAGCAGTTCTTC. Protein sequence: CALEGGGFYNEQFF.

The V call is TRBV5-1, the J call TRBJ2-5; possible D gene TRBD1, 7 bases. Germline assignment: CDR1 SGHRS and CDR2 YFSETQ. Deletions cut 4 bases from V and 2 bases from J, with 12 bases between. CDR3 length: 14 amino acids. CDR3 residues: CASSAGTEQETQYF. CDR3 in DNA: TGCGCCAGCAGCGCGGGGACAGAACAAGAGACCCAGTACTTC.

The chain has TRBV6-1 and TRBJ1-1; D remains ambiguous. With 2 bases removed from V and 6 bases from J, the gap between germline ends came to 10 bases. Germline CDR1 MNHNS, CDR2 SASEGT. The CDR3 consists of 13 residues. The CDR3 DNA reads as TGTGCCAGCAGTGAAATAACCAGCGCTGAAGCTTTCTTT. Amino acids: CASSEITSAEAFF.

The rearrangement links TRBV20-1 to TRBJ1-5, with D perhaps matching TRBD1 (5 bases). CDR3 size: 13 residues. The V end was cut by 3 bases, the J end by 7 bases, with 13 bases between. Germline CDR1 reads DFQATT; CDR2 reads SNEGSKA (reference sequence). Written as DNA, the CDR3 is TGCAGTGCTAGTGCTGGGACGGGGCAGCCCCAGCATTTT. Protein product: CSASAGTGQPQHF.

This clone was observed once. The chain links TRBV18 to TRBJ2-5; 12 bases are shared with TRBD1. Germline assignment: CDR1 KGHSH and CDR2 LQKENI. The V segment lost 6 bases and the J segment 5 bases; nucleotides outside the gene matches: 4. This CDR3 is built from 14 residues. CDR3 amino acids: CASSAGQGAETQYF. CDR3 DNA: TGTGCCAGCTCCGCGGGACAGGGGGCGGAGACCCAGTACTTC.

This chain joins TRBV5-4 and TRBJ2-2; tentatively, D is TRBD1 (5 bases). The V gene's germline CDR1 is SGHNT and CDR2 YYREEE (reference sequence). Deletions cut 4 bases from V and 0 bases from J, with 10 bases between. This CDR3 comprises 15 residues. The chain's CDR3 is CASSPKTANTGELFF. The CDR3 DNA is TGTGCCAGCAGCCCGAAGACAGCGAACACCGGGGAGCTGTTTTTT.

This clone was found a few times. The chain combines TRBV2 with TRBJ2-7; the D gene is possibly TRBD2 (5 bases). Germline assignment: CDR1 SNHLY and CDR2 FYNNEI. The V end was cut by 8 bases, the J end by 4 bases, with 15 bases between. The CDR3 totals 13 residues. This CDR3 reads CASSGEGGYEQYF. Here the CDR3 DNA reads TGTGCCAGCTCCGGAGAGGGTGGGTACGAGCAGTACTTC. Complete variable domain (other parts from reference TRBV2 and TRBJ2-7): EPEVTQTPSHQVTQMGQEVILRCVPISNHLYFYWYRQILGQKVEFLVSFYNNEISEKSEIFDDQFSVERPDGSNFTLKIRSTKLEDSAMYFCASSGEGGYEQYFGPGTRLTVT.

V gene TRBV12-3 or TRBV12-4 combines with J gene TRBJ2-7, with D hard to call. This CDR3 is 11 amino acids long. Trimming pared 5 bases from V and 4 bases from J, leaving 6 bases between. This chain's CDR3 is CASSHQYEQYF. For the CDR3, the DNA is TGTGCCAGCAGTCACCAGTACGAGCAGTACTTC.

The CDR3 sequence: CASTRDRGYGYTF. The CDR3 region has the DNA TGTGCCAGCACCCGGGACAGGGGCTATGGCTACACCTTC. The J gene is TRBJ1-2, the V gene TRBV6-5; TRBD1 matches 10 bases. The trim removed 7 bases at V and 4 bases at J, leaving 3 bases unmatched. Per germline, CDR1 MNHEY and CDR2 SVGAGI. This CDR3 contains 13 residues.

Remarks on this clone: This same CDR3 is encoded by further DNA sequences in the sample. The gene calls are TRBV5-1 and TRBJ2-1; D is unclear. Germline CDR1 SGHRS, CDR2 YFSETQ. The length of the CDR3 is 14 residues. Between the trimmed V and J ends, which lost 0 bases and 1 base, there was a span of 5 bases. CDR3 sequence: CASSLGGSYNEQFF. The CDR3 DNA reads as TGCGCCAGCAGCTTGGGCGGATCCTACAATGAGCAGTTCTTC.

This clone showed up just once. The rearrangement links TRBV10-3 to TRBJ1-1, with D perhaps TRBD1 (6 bases). V was clipped by 3 bases and J by 7 bases, with 12 bases between them. This CDR3 has 13 amino acids. CDR1 is ENHRY, CDR2 SYGVKD, per germline. CDR3 loop: CAISDLGQLEAFF. DNA for the CDR3: TGTGCCATCAGTGATTTAGGACAGCTTGAAGCTTTCTTT.

The J gene is TRBJ2-7, the V gene TRBV5-1; 8 bases are a match to TRBD1. The V gene end was trimmed by 4 bases and the J gene end by 2 bases; junction bases not matched to a gene: 5. Looked up from germline, CDR1 is SGHRS and CDR2 is YFSETQ. The CDR3 totals 14 residues. CDR3 region: CASSGETGAYEQYF. The CDR3, as DNA: TGCGCCAGCAGCGGGGAGACAGGGGCCTACGAGCAGTACTTC. The full variable domain, with the rest looked up from reference TRBV5-1 and TRBJ2-7, is KAGVTQTPRYLIKTRGQQVTLSCSPISGHRSVSWYQQTPGQGLQFLFEYFSETQRNKGNFPGRFSGRQFSNSRSEMNVSTLELGDSALYLCASSGETGAYEQYFGPGTRLTVT.

The chain is built from TRBV5-5 and TRBJ2-5, with D unclear. Trimming took 0 bases from V and 5 from J, leaving 8 bases between them. The germline gives CDR1 SGHKS, CDR2 YYEKEE (reference sequence). This CDR3 comprises 13 residues. This CDR3 reads CASSLEGGETQYF. The DNA for the CDR3 is TGTGCCAGCAGCTTGGAGGGTGGGGAGACCCAGTACTTC.

The chain uses TRBV7-6 and TRBJ1-4; 10 nucleotides align to TRBD1. V shed 5 bases and J 4 bases; nucleotides not matched to a gene: 4. The CDR3 has 15 residues. Germline loops: CDR1 SGHVS, CDR2 FNYEAQ. The DNA for the CDR3 is TGTGCCAGCAGCCCCAGGGACAGGGGTAATGAAAAACTGTTTTTT. This encodes CASSPRDRGNEKLFF.

In DNA, the CDR3 is TGTGCCAGCAGCTTAGAGAAGGGTTCTGGAAACACCATATATTTT. It codes for CASSLEKGSGNTIYF. The rearrangement joins TRBV7-2 to TRBJ1-3; the D is unclear. This CDR3 has 15 residues. Germline CDR1 SGHTA, CDR2 FQGNSA. V was shortened by 1 base and J by 1 base, with 8 bases between the two germline ends. Together with reference TRBV7-2 and TRBJ1-3, the CDR3 gives the full variable domain: GAGVSQSPSNKVTEKGKDVELRCDPISGHTALYWYRQSLGQGLEFLIYFQGNSAPDKSGLPSDRFSAERTGGSVSTLTIQRTQQEDSAVYLCASSLEKGSGNTIYFGEGSWLTVV.

CDR3 protein: CASSQGGARGRDEAFF. DNA for the CDR3: TGTGCCAGCAGCCAAGGTGGGGCACGAGGAAGGGATGAAGCTTTCTTT. The V and J genes are TRBV3-1 (or the pseudogene TRBV3-2) and TRBJ1-1; D is perhaps TRBD1 (5 bases). This CDR3 region has 16 residues. Germline V CDR1 and CDR2: LGHDT, YNNKEL (reference sequence). Trimming pared 1 base from V and 7 bases from J, leaving 19 bases between.

CDR3: CSANPSRGNTEAFF. CDR3 nucleotides: TGCAGCGCTAACCCATCACGAGGGAACACTGAAGCTTTCTTT. The V and J genes are TRBV29-1 and TRBJ1-1; D call uncertain. The germline V gene has CDR1 SQVTM and CDR2 ANQGSEA. Between the trimmed V and J ends, which lost 7 bases and 1 base, there was a span of 16 bases. CDR3 length: 14 amino acids.

This clone was picked up one time. CDR3 DNA sequence: TGTGCCAGCAGTTTCGGGTGGGGGCCAAACAGGGCTTATTATAGGTACAATGAGCAGTTCTTC. Translating gives CASSFGWGPNRAYYRYNEQFF. This chain joins TRBV27 and TRBJ2-1; tentatively, D is TRBD1 (6 bases). There are 21 residues in the CDR3. Germline-derived CDR1 and CDR2 are MNHEY and SMNVEV (reference sequence). V shed 3 bases and J shed 4 bases, with 31 bases lying between them.

The chain recombines TRBV5-4 with TRBJ1-2; D uncertain. V was clipped by 0 bases and J by 8 bases, with 14 bases between them. CDR3 length: 14 amino acids. CDR1 is SGHNT, CDR2 YYREEE, per germline (reference sequence). The CDR3 sequence: CASSLGGLVPGYTF. In DNA form, the CDR3 reads TGTGCCAGCAGCTTGGGAGGTCTAGTCCCAGGCTACACCTTC.

The V call is TRBV19, the J call TRBJ2-5, with D hard to call. The V end lost 3 bases, the J end lost 2 bases, and 10 bases lay between the germline ends. The CDR3 length is 14 residues. Germline V gives CDR1 LNHDA, CDR2 SQIVND (reference sequence). The CDR3 bases are TGTGCCAGTAGTATTGGCCGGGTTCAAGAGACCCAGTACTTC. Translating gives CASSIGRVQETQYF.

The rearrangement joins TRBV4-1 to TRBJ2-3, with unresolved D. CDR1 and CDR2 from the germline V gene are MGHRA and YSYEKL. The V and J ends lost 0 bases and 3 bases respectively, with 16 bases between them. CDR3 size: 17 residues. Written as DNA, the CDR3 is TGCGCCAGCAGCCAAGACTTCGCACAGAGGATAACAGATACGCAGTATTTT. Its translation: CASSQDFAQRITDTQYF.

This chain joins TRBV18 and TRBJ2-1, with TRBD1 matching over 11 bases. The germline gives CDR1 KGHSH, CDR2 LQKENI. With V trimmed by 4 bases and J by 9 bases, 5 bases remained unmatched. The CDR3 extends over 14 amino acids. DNA of the CDR3: TGTGCCAGCTCACAAGGACAGGGGGCAATTGAGCAGTTCTTC. Protein sequence: CASSQGQGAIEQFF.

The chain combines TRBV5-4 with TRBJ2-5; 7 bases are shared with TRBD1. CDR3 length: 15 residues. Germline loops: CDR1 SGHNT, CDR2 YYREEE (reference sequence). The ends lost 3 bases at V and 2 bases at J; junction bases unmatched: 7. The CDR3 here is CASSSKGQLQETQYF. In DNA form, the CDR3 reads TGTGCCAGCAGCTCCAAGGGACAGCTACAAGAGACCCAGTACTTC.